These T cell receptor beta chains were read from a single sample in a study of vaccination effects on CD4 cells after COVID-19. Generated by immunoSEQ multiplex PCR, the TCRdb table keeps only in-frame clones and is missing some. The sample contains some 50,000 clones, 65% to 80% of which appear only once. No antigen is known for these receptors. This specimen was CD4+ T cells from PBMCs cultured without peptide, taken before COVID-19 vaccination. These receptors came from a human donor who received a COVID-19 vaccine. Each CDR3 is given with its conserved first and last residue. D genes are given only for firm matches. Part of the rows lack a size; the others show once, few, many or a class for expanded clones.

clone_size,cdr3_length,j_call,d_call,v_call,cdr3_nt,cdr3_aa
-,15,TRBJ1-2,-,TRBV10-3,TGTGCCATCAGTGATGAGGGGGTATACAACTATGGCTACACCTTC,CAISDEGVYNYGYTF
once,13,TRBJ2-7,-,TRBV25-1,TGTGCCAGCAGGGGAGCCGGCTCCTACGAGCAGTACTTC,CASRGAGSYEQYF
-,14,TRBJ1-1,-,TRBV5-4,TGTGCCAGCAGCTACCAAGGGCCGTCCAGGGACGCTTTCTTT,CASSYQGPSRDAFF
-,15,TRBJ1-1,-,TRBV5-5,TGTGCCAGCAGCTTAAATCCAAGGCCTAACACTGAAGCTTTCTTT,CASSLNPRPNTEAFF
-,14,TRBJ1-1,-,TRBV5-6,TGTGCCAGCAGCTTGCGCAGGAGGGGGACTGAAGCTTTCTTT,CASSLRRRGTEAFF
-,15,TRBJ2-3,TRBD2,TRBV9,TGTGCCAGCAGCGTAGGGACTAGCGGGGTTGGTACGCAGTATTTT,CASSVGTSGVGTQYF
-,15,TRBJ2-1,-,TRBV19,TGTGCCAGTAGCCCGGACCCCGGTCACTACAATGAGCAGTTCTTC,CASSPDPGHYNEQFF
-,15,TRBJ2-7,TRBD2,TRBV5-4,TGTGCCAGCAGCGGGGGGGGACTAGCGGGTTACGAGCAGTACTTC,CASSGGGLAGYEQYF
few,12,TRBJ2-2,-,TRBV19,TGTGCCAGTAGTGTCGGCCAGGGGGGGCTGTTTTTT,CASSVGQGGLFF
-,15,TRBJ1-5,-,TRBV4-2,TGTGCCAGCAGCCAAGATTGGAGTAAAGTCCAGCCCCAGCATTTT,CASSQDWSKVQPQHF
-,14,TRBJ2-3,-,TRBV7-2,TGTGCCAGCAGCTTAGGGAGCCCCACAGATACGCAGTATTTT,CASSLGSPTDTQYF
-,15,TRBJ2-1,TRBD2,TRBV11-2,TGTGCCAGCAGCTTCGGGACTAGTTCTCCCCATGAGCAGTTCTTC,CASSFGTSSPHEQFF
few,15,TRBJ2-7,TRBD2,TRBV25-1,TGTGCCAGCAGTGTCGCAGGTGGGAGGGTCTACGAGCAGTACTTC,CASSVAGGRVYEQYF
-,15,TRBJ1-1,TRBD1,TRBV24-1,TGTGCCACCAGTGATCCCACAGGGGGGGACACTGAAGCTTTCTTT,CATSDPTGGDTEAFF
-,14,TRBJ2-7,TRBD2,TRBV18,TGTGCCAGTTCCTTAGCGGGAAACTCCTACGAGCAGTACTTC,CASSLAGNSYEQYF
-,16,TRBJ2-3,TRBD2,TRBV5-1,TGCGCCAGCAGCTCGGGACTAGCGGGGGGCAGAGATACGCAGTATTTT,CASSSGLAGGRDTQYF
-,12,TRBJ2-7,-,TRBV6-5,TGTGCCAGCTCACCCAGCCTATACGAGCAGTACTTC,CASSPSLYEQYF
-,15,TRBJ2-2,TRBD1,TRBV19,TGTGCCAGTAGGGGGGACAGGGCGAACACCGGGGAGCTGTTTTTT,CASRGDRANTGELFF
once,15,TRBJ2-3,TRBD1,TRBV30,TGTGCCTGGATCCGGGACAGGGGTCAGGTAGATACGCAGTATTTT,CAWIRDRGQVDTQYF
-,15,TRBJ1-5,-,TRBV6-5,TGTGCCAGCAGTCCCGGACGTTTATACAATCAGCCCCAGCATTTT,CASSPGRLYNQPQHF
-,12,TRBJ2-1,-,TRBV7-9,TGTGCCAGCAGCGGTGGGACCTATGAGCAGTTCTTC,CASSGGTYEQFF
-,12,TRBJ1-1,-,TRBV5-4,TGTGCCAGCAGCGCCGACGGCCGGGGGGCTTTCTTT,CASSADGRGAFF
-,13,TRBJ2-3,-,TRBV3-1/TRBV3-2,TGTGCCAGCAGCCAATTGTTTGGAGATACGCAGTATTTT,CASSQLFGDTQYF
-,17,TRBJ1-5,-,TRBV7-9,TGTGCCAGCAGAGTGAGGCGGCAGACCTTCCACAATCAGCCCCAGCATTTT,CASRVRRQTFHNQPQHF
few,15,TRBJ1-2,TRBD1,TRBV4-1,TGCGCCAGCAGCCAAGAAGGGGGCGCACCCTATGGCTACACCTTC,CASSQEGGAPYGYTF
-,11,TRBJ2-5,-,TRBV12-3/TRBV12-4,TGTGCCAGCAGTTTAGAGGAGACCCAGTACTTC,CASSLEETQYF
-,14,TRBJ1-2,-,TRBV2,TGTGCCAGCAGTGGGGCGGAGAACAACTATGGCTACACCTTC,CASSGAENNYGYTF
-,12,TRBJ2-7,-,TRBV7-2,TGTGCCAGCAGCTTTGAAATGGGCGAGCAGTACTTC,CASSFEMGEQYF
-,16,TRBJ1-1,TRBD1,TRBV3-1/TRBV3-2,TGTGCCAGCAGCCGAAGGACAGGGCCCCTGAACACTGAAGCTTTCTTT,CASSRRTGPLNTEAFF
few,15,TRBJ1-5,-,TRBV28,TGTGCCAGCAACCGAAGTGGGTTTAGCAATCAGCCCCAGCATTTT,CASNRSGFSNQPQHF
-,15,TRBJ1-6,TRBD1,TRBV25-1,TGTGCCAGCAGTGAGTCAGGGGGCGCATATTCACCCCTCCACTTT,CASSESGGAYSPLHF
-,14,TRBJ2-7,TRBD1,TRBV9,TGTGCCAGCAGCGTAGGGGACAGCTCCTACGAGCAGTACTTC,CASSVGDSSYEQYF
-,15,TRBJ1-1,-,TRBV5-4,TGTGCCAGCAGCTTGGCGCAGGGGTTGAACACTGAAGCTTTCTTT,CASSLAQGLNTEAFF
-,14,TRBJ1-2,TRBD1,TRBV18,TGTGCCAGCTCACCGGCGACAGGGGGCCATGGCTACACCTTC,CASSPATGGHGYTF
-,12,TRBJ1-6,-,TRBV28,TGTGCCAGCAGTTTATGGTCATCACCCCTCCACTTT,CASSLWSSPLHF
-,14,TRBJ2-5,-,TRBV28,TGTGCCAGCAGTTTATTGACATCTCAAGAGACCCAGTACTTC,CASSLLTSQETQYF
once,14,TRBJ2-1,-,TRBV5-1,TGCGCCAGCAGCCCTAGCGAACTCTACAATGAGCAGTTCTTC,CASSPSELYNEQFF
-,14,TRBJ2-3,-,TRBV6-6,TGTGCCAGCAGTTACAGGGGAGAGACAGATACGCAGTATTTT,CASSYRGETDTQYF
-,14,TRBJ1-1,-,TRBV30,TGTGCCTGGAGTCTGGCCACAGGGTTCACTGAAGCTTTCTTT,CAWSLATGFTEAFF